This is a list of T cell receptor beta chains from one sample in a study of patients and donors after allogeneic stem cell transplantation. TCRdb re-called the RT-PCR reads through MiXCR, storing one row per CDR3 protein. In the table there are about 160,000 distinct CDR3 sequences, roughly 35% of which are singletons. The sequencing sample was made of blood, either unsorted or a sorted T cell fraction (not recorded which). These receptors all stem from a human donor who was either an allogeneic HSCT recipient or a stem cell or donor lymphocyte infusion donor (not recorded which). It is not recorded whose cells these are; they may come from a transplant donor. CDR3s include the opening cysteine and the closing phenylalanine or tryptophan. Fields, in order: V gene, clone size, CDR3 length, J gene, D gene, CDR3 protein, CDR3 DNA. The D gene is left open where the match is weak. Size is omitted from some rows. Given values are once, few, many or a class for expanded clones.

TRBV7-9	few	15	TRBJ2-2	.	CASSPGHLNTGELFF	TGTGCCAGCAGCCCCGGACACTTGAACACCGGGGAGCTGTTTTTT
TRBV12-3/TRBV12-4	.	12	TRBJ1-1	.	CASSLIRVEAFF	TGTGCCAGCAGTCTGATTAGGGTTGAAGCTTTCTTT
TRBV12-3/TRBV12-4	.	12	TRBJ2-1	.	CASSLAHNEQFF	TGTGCCAGCAGCCTAGCACACAATGAGCAGTTCTTC
TRBV29-1	.	15	TRBJ1-5	TRBD1	CSVVYQGVGDQPQHF	TGCAGCGTCGTTTATCAGGGGGTCGGCGATCAGCCCCAGCATTTT
TRBV6-2/TRBV6-3	.	14	TRBJ1-1	.	CASSYSKGGTEAFF	TGTGCCAGCAGTTACTCGAAAGGGGGCACTGAAGCTTTCTTT
TRBV6-2/TRBV6-3	.	14	TRBJ1-5	.	CASSYGRVNQPQHF	TGTGCCAGCAGTTACGGCAGGGTTAATCAGCCCCAGCATTTT
TRBV14	.	13	TRBJ2-7	.	CASSQVRGSEQYF	TGTGCCAGCAGCCAAGTCCGGGGAAGCGAGCAGTACTTC
TRBV3-1	.	16	TRBJ1-1	TRBD1	CASSQGMTGVGTEAFF	TGTGCCAGCAGCCAAGGGATGACAGGGGTCGGCACTGAAGCTTTCTTT
TRBV7-2	.	14	TRBJ2-1	TRBD2	CASSPLAGVNEQFF	TGTGCCAGCAGCCCACTAGCGGGGGTCAATGAGCAGTTCTTC
TRBV6-2/TRBV6-3	few	14	TRBJ2-2	TRBD2	CAAGAGAPPGELFF	TGTGCTGCGGGAGCGGGTGCTCCCCCCGGGGAGCTGTTTTTT
TRBV12-3/TRBV12-4	.	18	TRBJ2-2	TRBD2	CASTLTSGRRRNTGELFF	TGTGCCAGCACCCTGACTAGCGGAAGAAGGCGGAACACCGGGGAGCTGTTTTTT
TRBV9	.	17	TRBJ2-3	TRBD2	CASSASSGSSLIDTQYF	TGTGCCAGCAGCGCATCTAGCGGATCATCCCTAATAGATACGCAGTATTTT
TRBV7-3	.	15	TRBJ1-1	.	CASSFGPPWGTEAFF	TGTGCCAGCAGCTTCGGACCCCCGTGGGGAACTGAAGCTTTCTTT
TRBV10-3	few	13	TRBJ2-5	.	CAISETVQETQYF	TGTGCCATCAGTGAAACAGTGCAAGAGACCCAGTACTTC
TRBV7-2	.	13	TRBJ1-1	.	CASSLAQGTEAFF	TGTGCCAGCAGCTTAGCACAGGGCACTGAAGCTTTCTTT
TRBV7-2	.	15	TRBJ2-3	TRBD2	CASTSRRGGTDTQYF	TGTGCCAGCACCTCTCGGCGGGGGGGGACAGATACGCAGTATTTT
TRBV7-8	many	11	TRBJ1-1	.	CASSKDSEAFF	TGTGCCAGCAGCAAGGACAGCGAAGCTTTCTTT
TRBV2	few	18	TRBJ2-2	TRBD1	CASTRQFYRGSNTGELFF	TGTGCCAGCACCAGACAGTTTTACAGGGGATCGAACACCGGGGAGCTGTTTTTT
TRBV6-6	few	18	TRBJ1-4	.	CASSPAGTAVAGNEKLFF	TGTGCCAGCAGCCCAGCCGGGACCGCAGTCGCTGGAAATGAAAAACTGTTTTTT
TRBV27	few	15	TRBJ1-1	.	CASSLYGTSNTEAFF	TGTGCCAGCAGTTTATACGGCACCTCGAACACTGAAGCTTTCTTT
TRBV12-3/TRBV12-4	.	14	TRBJ1-3	TRBD1	CASSLKGGRNTIYF	TGTGCCAGCAGTTTAAAAGGGGGCAGAAACACCATATATTTT
TRBV13	few	16	TRBJ1-2	.	CASSLQSGKPLYGYTF	TGTGCCAGCAGCTTACAGTCCGGGAAGCCTCTCTATGGCTACACCTTC
TRBV12-3/TRBV12-4	.	12	TRBJ1-5	.	CASSFTNQPQHF	TGTGCCAGCAGTTTTACCAATCAGCCCCAGCATTTT
TRBV12-3/TRBV12-4	.	16	TRBJ1-6	TRBD1	CASSLDRGSYNSPLHF	TGTGCCAGCAGCCTGGACAGGGGGAGCTATAATTCACCCCTCCACTTT
TRBV4-3	.	14	TRBJ1-6	.	CASSQDLQQSPLHF	TGCGCCAGCAGCCAAGATTTGCAGCAGTCACCCCTCCACTTT
TRBV12-3/TRBV12-4	.	13	TRBJ2-4	.	CASSLVSKNIQYF	TGTGCCAGCAGTTTAGTCTCGAAAAACATTCAGTACTTC
TRBV28	.	16	TRBJ1-5	TRBD1	CASRLGQGDGNQPQHF	TGTGCCAGCAGGCTCGGACAGGGTGACGGCAATCAGCCCCAGCATTTT
TRBV27	few	13	TRBJ1-1	.	CASSRPGRTEAFF	TGTGCCAGCAGTCGCCCGGGACGCACTGAAGCTTTCTTT
TRBV16	.	15	TRBJ1-5	.	CASSQGGLSNQPQHF	TGTGCCAGCAGCCAGGGGGGTCTTAGCAATCAGCCCCAGCATTTT
TRBV6-5	.	15	TRBJ1-2	TRBD1	CASSYGQGKGYGYTF	TGTGCCAGCAGTTATGGACAGGGGAAAGGTTATGGCTACACCTTC
TRBV7-2	few	17	TRBJ1-6	.	CASSLARVGGGNSPLHF	TGTGCCAGCAGCTTAGCGCGAGTTGGGGGAGGTAATTCACCCCTCCACTTT
TRBV20-1	few	13	TRBJ1-2	.	CSAIRPNNYGYTF	TGCAGTGCCATACGCCCAAATAACTATGGCTACACCTTC
TRBV12-3/TRBV12-4	.	15	TRBJ1-5	.	CASSSARQSNQPQHF	TGTGCCAGCAGTTCCGCAAGACAGAGCAATCAGCCCCAGCATTTT
TRBV20-1	few	12	TRBJ1-1	.	CSARTVGAGTFF	.
TRBV24-1	.	19	TRBJ2-6	.	CATSDGSRRLSSGANVLTF	TGTGCCACCAGTGATGGGTCGAGACGTCTGAGCTCTGGGGCCAACGTCCTGACTTTC
TRBV12-3/TRBV12-4	.	19	TRBJ2-6	.	CASSFIIGEAASGANVLTF	TGTGCCAGCAGTTTCATAATAGGGGAGGCCGCCTCTGGGGCCAACGTCCTGACTTTC
TRBV10-3	.	14	TRBJ2-1	.	CAISESSTKGTPFF	TGTGCCATCAGTGAGTCTTCTACTAAAGGTACCCCGTTCTTC
TRBV6-1	.	13	TRBJ1-6	.	CASREQGRSPLHF	TGTGCCAGCAGGGAGCAGGGCAGGTCACCCCTCCACTTT
TRBV28	few	16	TRBJ1-2	.	CASSRERAPSPYGYTF	TGTGCCAGCAGTCGAGAGCGGGCCCCCAGCCCATATGGCTACACCTTC
TRBV28	few	13	TRBJ1-6	.	CASISGFRSPLHF	TGTGCCAGCATTTCGGGATTTAGATCACCCCTCCACTTT
TRBV28	once	13	TRBJ2-4	.	CASSLVRGDIQYF	TGTGCCAGCAGTTTAGTCAGGGGTGACATTCAGTACTTC
TRBV10-3	.	15	TRBJ2-7	TRBD1	CAIREPGQGSYEQYF	TGTGCCATCAGGGAACCGGGACAGGGGTCCTACGAGCAGTACTTC
TRBV9	few	15	TRBJ1-5	.	CASSRFRDGNQPQHF	TGTGCCAGCAGCAGATTCCGGGACGGGAATCAGCCCCAGCATTTT